The subject of this entry is one T cell receptor beta chain. Its cognate antigen is unknown. The sample is drawn from a study of graft-versus-host responses after intestinal transplantation. Overall study: Transplants were multivisceral, liver-intestinal, or isolated intestinal. Each patient got anti-thymocyte globulin induction, then tacrolimus and steroids for roughly 3 years. Points from the study as a whole: Recipient marrow held GvH clones, some first seen in ileum or blood. Early after transplant, HvG declines were associated with peak levels of circulating GvH clones.

Method: immunoSEQ multiplex PCR; TCRdb's copy keeps in-frame clones and lacks some. The top ten clones hold 1.5% to 2.5% of a sample with tens of thousands of clones, 85% to 95% of them seen once. The sequence came from a human donor who received an intestinal transplant. The source was unstimulated CD8+ T cells sorted from spleen or lymph node cells, collected before intestinal transplant.

Here the CDR3 reads CASTPDGGEQYF. CDR3 sequence (DNA): TGTGCCAGCACCCCCGACGGAGGCGAGCAGTACTTC. The gene calls are TRBV7-9 and TRBJ2-7, with D possibly being TRBD2 (5 bases). Germline assignment: CDR1 SEHNR and CDR2 FQNEAQ (reference sequence). The CDR3 runs to 12 residues. With 7 bases removed from V and 6 bases from J, the gap between germline ends came to 13 bases.